The entry below describes one TCR beta chain. Its antigen remains unidentified. The same CDR3 arises from other DNA sequences in this sample as well. The sample belongs to a study of beta chain features in type 1 diabetes. General observations from the study: Within patients, naive, central memory and Treg TCRB repertoires seemed more similar than within healthy donors. In every one of the four CD4+ subsets, TCRB CDR3s were moderately but significantly shorter in Type 1 diabetes patients.

This CDR3 has 15 amino acids. Per germline, CDR1 MGHDK and CDR2 SYGVNS. The ends were cut back, 1 base at V and 4 bases at J, with 11 bases in the middle. Sequenced material consisted of expressed TCRB transcripts (all of the isolated RNA was reverse transcribed). Here immunoSEQ multiplex PCR was the method, and the copy in TCRdb shows in-frame clones only, minus some. Seen here are about 120,000 clones, around 17% observed once, and the top ten hold less than 3%. Sequenced material: central memory CD4+ T cells from blood. The sequence came from a man in his thirties or forties with type 1 diabetes. The gene calls are TRBV25-1 and TRBJ2-1, with D possibly being TRBD2 (7 bases). The CDR3 loop is CASSESGGPYNEQFF. As DNA, the CDR3 is TGTGCCAGCAGTGAATCGGGGGGCCCTTACAATGAGCAGTTCTTC.